Listed below are T cell receptor beta chains from one sample, sequenced in a study of Ad26.COV2.S vaccination and SARS-CoV-2 variants. Here immunoSEQ multiplex PCR was the method, and the copy in TCRdb shows in-frame clones only, minus some. The table lists about 350,000 clones, roughly 90% of them singletons, with 6.4% in the top ten. The sequencing here drew on peripheral blood, taken in a trial of Ad26.COV2.S vaccine versus placebo. The receptors shown here come from a person aged 18-65 years who received the Ad26.COV2.S COVID-19 vaccine or a placebo. Each CDR3 is given with its conserved first and last residue. A D gene is named only where the DNA matches it firmly. Size is stated for part of the rows, as once, few or many counts, or as a class when the clone is expanded.

>TRBD1|TRBV7-2|-|TRBJ1-2
TGTGCCAGCAGCTCCTCACAGGGGGGCTTGTTAGGCTACACCTTC
CASSSSQGGLLGYTF
>TRBD1|TRBV6-2/TRBV6-3|-|TRBJ1-5
TGTGCCAGCAGGCCTACAGGGGGTGGGCAGCCCCAGCATTTT
CASRPTGGGQPQHF
>-|TRBV5-1|-|TRBJ1-1
TGCGCCAGCACGATCAAGGGAATAGGGGTCAGTTCGGACACTGAAGCTTTCTTT
CASTIKGIGVSSDTEAFF
>TRBD1|TRBV28|-|TRBJ2-7
TGTGCCAGCAGCTCCCCCGGGACAGGGGTCTCCTACGAGCAGTACTTC
CASSSPGTGVSYEQYF
>-|TRBV6-5|-|TRBJ1-2
TGTGCCAGCAGCGAGGGTGCTGCTCGCTATGGCTACACCTTC
CASSEGAARYGYTF
>-|TRBV18|once|TRBJ2-3
TGTGCCAGCTCACGGGCTGGCGCTAGCACAGATACGCAGTATTTT
CASSRAGASTDTQYF
>-|TRBV28|-|TRBJ2-3
TGTGCCAGCAGTCCTACTGGGTCGGGGACGCAGTATTTT
CASSPTGSGTQYF
>-|TRBV15|few|TRBJ1-1
TGTGCCACCAGCTCCCCGGGGCCGGGCGGAGCTTTCTTT
CATSSPGPGGAFF
>-|TRBV9|-|TRBJ2-5
TGTGCCAGCAGCGTAGGAGACGGGGAGACCCAGTACTTC
CASSVGDGETQYF
>-|TRBV30|-|TRBJ1-6
TGTGCCTGGACGAATGCTGGGCGGCTACCCCTCCACTTT
CAWTNAGRLPLHF
>-|TRBV6-2/TRBV6-3|-|TRBJ2-3
TGTGCCAGCAGTATCCCCGGGACAATCACAGATACGCAGTATTTT
CASSIPGTITDTQYF
>TRBD1|TRBV15|-|TRBJ1-5
TGTGCCACCAGCAGAGTGATGACAGGGGGGCAGCCCCAGCATTTT
CATSRVMTGGQPQHF
>-|TRBV7-9|-|TRBJ1-4
TGTGCCAGCAGCTTATACGATAACTCGTGGGGAAAACTGTTTTTT
CASSLYDNSWGKLFF
>-|TRBV7-9|-|TRBJ2-2
TGTGCCAGCAGCCTAGGGGCGGGGCTCGCGAACACCGGGGAGCTGTTTTTT
CASSLGAGLANTGELFF
>TRBD1|TRBV5-6|-|TRBJ1-2
TGTGCCAGCATCCCGTTGGGACAGATTACCTTGGGCTATGGCTACACCTTC
CASIPLGQITLGYGYTF
>-|TRBV6-5|-|TRBJ1-1
TGTGCCAGCAGCTATACAGGGTCGGAGGCTTTCTTT
CASSYTGSEAFF
>TRBD2|TRBV2|-|TRBJ2-1
TGTGCCAGCACGGTCAGAGCGGGGGGGCCGAGTGAGCAGTTCTTC
CASTVRAGGPSEQFF
>-|TRBV3-1/TRBV3-2|-|TRBJ2-1
TGTGCCAGCAGCCAAGAGGGGCATGAGCAGTTCTTC
CASSQEGHEQFF
>-|TRBV7-2|-|TRBJ1-1
TGTGCCAGCAGCCCCCGGGCCTTGTCCCTCCGCATGAACACTGAAGCTTTCTTT
CASSPRALSLRMNTEAFF
>-|TRBV9|-|TRBJ2-4
TGTGCCAGCAGCGCCGCGGGGAGCGGCGGCATTCAGTACTTC
CASSAAGSGGIQYF
>-|TRBV5-1|-|TRBJ1-2
TGCGCCAGCAGCGAGGGAGGGTACAACGGCTACACCTTC
CASSEGGYNGYTF
>-|TRBV18|-|TRBJ2-5
TGTGCCAGCCATAGGAACCAAGAGACCCAGTACTTC
CASHRNQETQYF
>TRBD2|TRBV7-3|-|TRBJ2-1
TGTGCCAGCAGCTTAACCCAGGGAGCGGGAGGGCGCAATGAGCAGTTCTTC
CASSLTQGAGGRNEQFF
>TRBD1|TRBV6-6|-|TRBJ1-2
TGTGCCAGCAGTTACACCCCCGGGACAGGCACGGATGGCTACACCTTC
CASSYTPGTGTDGYTF
>-|TRBV15|once|TRBJ1-2
TGTGCCACCAGCAGAGATTATTCTCCTGATAACTATGGCTACACCTTC
CATSRDYSPDNYGYTF
>-|TRBV9|-|TRBJ1-2
TGTGCCAGCAGCGTATGGAACGGAGGGTATGGCTACACCTTC
CASSVWNGGYGYTF
>-|TRBV5-5|-|TRBJ2-2
TGTGCCAGCAGCTTCGTAGGTGCCGGGGAGCTGTTTTTT
CASSFVGAGELFF
>-|TRBV6-1|-|TRBJ1-1
TGTGCCAGCAGTGAAGAATTGGGGGGGGGCACTGAAGCTTTCTTT
CASSEELGGGTEAFF
>-|TRBV12-5|-|TRBJ1-1
TGTGCTAGTGGTCGAGGGACCCCGGCGTCCACTGAAGCTTTCTTT
CASGRGTPASTEAFF
>-|TRBV5-6|-|TRBJ1-5
TGTGCCAGCAGTCACAGGTTAAGCAATCAGCCCCAGCATTTT
CASSHRLSNQPQHF
>-|TRBV4-2|-|TRBJ2-3
TGTGCCAGCAGCCAAGAATACGGGAGTAGAACAGATACGCAGTATTTT
CASSQEYGSRTDTQYF
>-|TRBV5-4|-|TRBJ2-6
TGTGCCGGGGGGACAGACTCTGGGGCCAACGTCCTGACTTTC
CAGGTDSGANVLTF
>TRBD2|TRBV4-2|-|TRBJ2-7
TGTGCCAGCAGCCAAGAGGGGCTAGCGGGAGAATCCTACGAGCAGTACTTC
CASSQEGLAGESYEQYF
>-|TRBV5-6|-|TRBJ2-3
TGTGCCAGCAGTCTGACCGGTACGCAGTATTTT
CASSLTGTQYF
>-|TRBV27|-|TRBJ2-7
TGTGCCAGCAGTTGGTGGGACGGTGATGGCCCCTACGAGCAGTACTTC
CASSWWDGDGPYEQYF